Below, one TCR beta chain is given with its context. One end of the junction fails to match germline, which may point to a read error. These data belong to a study of blood T cell repertoires in COVID-19. Germline V lookup: CDR1 LNHDA, CDR2 SQIVND (reference sequence). CDR3 length: 18 residues. Some clones are missing from TCRdb's copy, which holds only in-frame ones; the method was immunoSEQ multiplex PCR. The sample comprises fewer than 120,000 clones, more than 70% of which are singletons, and approximately 3.5% rests with the top ten. V gene TRBV19 combines with J gene TRBJ2-1; 9 bases are shared with TRBD1. This TCR came from a woman in her fifties or sixties with acute or convalescent COVID-19. The sequencing input was peripheral blood. The CDR3 region is CASSIRLPGTGSFNEQFF. The CDR3 DNA reads as TGTGCCAGTAGTATTAGGTTGCCCGGGACAGGGTCCTTCAATGAGCAGTTCTTC.